The TCR beta chain under discussion was sequenced for a study of T-cell reconstitution after alpha-beta-depleted transplantation in children. The library targeted TCRbeta and was prepared with unique molecular identifiers. Using its own MiXCR run on the PCR reads, TCRdb lists one record per CDR3 protein. The data show some 350,000 distinct CDR3 sequences, with 10% to 13% seen just once and around 2.3% held by the top ten. With V trimmed by 8 bases and J by 6 bases, 9 bases remained unmatched. CDR3 length: 15 amino acids. Germline CDR1 is SGHAT and CDR2 is FQDESV (reference sequence). This clonotype originated in a human donor who donated a stem cell graft to a child with acute lymphoblastic leukemia. The chain carries TRBV11-1 and TRBJ2-1; the match to TRBD1 covers 11 bases. The material was PBMCs from the stem cell graft donor, obtained from the stem cell graft. The CDR3 loop is CASSSGTGGGNEQFF. CDR3 sequence (DNA): TGTGCCAGCTCATCCGGGACAGGGGGAGGCAATGAGCAGTTCTTC. The full variable domain, its missing parts supplied by reference TRBV11-1 and TRBJ2-1, is EAEVAQSPRYKITEKSQAVAFWCDPISGHATLYWYRQILGQGPELLVQFQDESVVDDSQLPKDRFSAERLKGVDSTLKIQPAELGDSAMYLCASSSGTGGGNEQFFGPGTRLTVL.